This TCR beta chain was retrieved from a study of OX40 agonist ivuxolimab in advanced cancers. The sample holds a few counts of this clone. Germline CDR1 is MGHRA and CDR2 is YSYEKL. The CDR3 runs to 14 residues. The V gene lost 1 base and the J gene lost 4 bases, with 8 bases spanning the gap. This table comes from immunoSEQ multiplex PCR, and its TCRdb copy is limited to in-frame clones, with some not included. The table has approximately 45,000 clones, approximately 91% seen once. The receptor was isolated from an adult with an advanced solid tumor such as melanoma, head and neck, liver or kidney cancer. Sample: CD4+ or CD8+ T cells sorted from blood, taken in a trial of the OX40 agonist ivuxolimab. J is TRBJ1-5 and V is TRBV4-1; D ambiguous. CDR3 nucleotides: TGCGCCAGCAGCCAAGTGGGCGGAAATCAGCCCCAGCATTTT. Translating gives CASSQVGGNQPQHF.